A single sample gave rise to the 14 T cell receptor beta chains below, sequenced in a study of shared clonotypes between healthy human individuals (dated by TCRdb to the early 2020s). Library method: the immunoSEQ multiplex PCR assay. TCRdb took over this immuneACCESS table, retaining in-frame rearrangements with V and J assigned. Such tables are incomplete; in checked studies, under half of the missing clones stem from an unresolved V gene, and the remainder is unexplained. For this sample there are around 2.5 million clones; 93% appear just once. 0.36% of the sample is in the top ten clones. Material for sequencing was naive CD4+ T cells from PBMCs. The cell subset or site label, as the study defines it: CD45RA+ positively selected. These receptors all come from a man aged 18 to 30 in good health. Some clones in this sample may be carry-over from other donors' samples.

The table lists this clone with a count of one. J is TRBJ2-7 and V is TRBV25-1; 9 bases map to TRBD1. CDR3 length: 15 residues. CDR1 is MGHDK, CDR2 SYGVNS, per germline. V trimming: 1 base; J trimming: 3 bases; junction bases outside the gene matches: 4. The CDR3 nucleotides read TGTGCCAGCAGTGAATCGTGGACAGGGGACTACGAGCAGTACTTC. Translation: CASSESWTGDYEQYF.

The chain combines TRBV25-1 with TRBJ2-5, with TRBD1 matching 9 bases. The V gene's germline CDR1 is MGHDK and CDR2 SYGVNS. The V segment lost 3 bases and the J segment 4 bases; nucleotides outside the gene matches: 9. The CDR3 has 16 amino acids. The CDR3 region is CASSDLRQGVVETQYF. The DNA of the CDR3 is TGTGCCAGCAGTGACCTGAGACAGGGGGTCGTAGAGACCCAGTACTTC.

This clone occurred once. The rearrangement joins TRBV6-6 to TRBJ2-7; 14 positions agree with TRBD2. The CDR3 spans 16 residues. V shed 4 bases and J 1 base; nucleotides not matched to a gene: 3. Germline values: CDR1 MNHNY, CDR2 SVGAGI (reference sequence). The CDR3 loop is CASSSRTSGRSYEQYF. As DNA, the CDR3 is TGTGCCAGCAGTTCGCGGACTAGCGGGAGGTCCTACGAGCAGTACTTC.

This sequence joins TRBV11-2 and TRBJ1-3; 7 bases are shared with TRBD1. The length of the CDR3 is 16 residues. V shed 5 bases, J shed 1 base, and the junction held 8 bases outside the gene matches. The germline V gene encodes CDR1 SGHAT and CDR2 FQNNGV. CDR3 DNA: TGTGCCAGCAGCCTCGACAGGGCTGTTTCTGGAAACACCATATATTTT. Residues: CASSLDRAVSGNTIYF.

This chain uses TRBV7-8 with TRBJ1-5, with TRBD1 identical over 7 bases. This CDR3 region has 17 residues. CDR1 is SGHVS, CDR2 FQNEAQ, per germline. Germline trimming cut 1 base from V and 0 bases from J; bases unmatched to any gene: 6. CDR3 bases: TGTGCCAGCAGCTTAGACCGGACAGGCTATAGCAATCAGCCCCAGCATTTT. Translating gives CASSLDRTGYSNQPQHF.

This chain joins TRBV27 and TRBJ2-3; 9 positions agree with TRBD2. Germline V CDR1 and CDR2: MNHEY, SMNVEV (reference sequence). Trimming cost V 3 bases and J 7 bases; bases outside gene matches: 5. The length of the CDR3 is 14 residues. The CDR3: CASSFSGSLNTQYF. CDR3 nucleotide sequence: TGTGCCAGCAGTTTTAGCGGGAGTCTGAATACGCAGTATTTT.

This chain joins TRBV29-1 and TRBJ2-5, with a possible D match to TRBD1 (5 bases). The V and J ends lost 6 bases and 5 bases respectively, with 16 bases between them. Germline V gene lookup returns CDR1 SQVTM and CDR2 ANQGSEA. The CDR3 is 13 amino acids. CDR3 residues: CSVRKTSGETQYF. CDR3 in DNA: TGCAGCGTCAGAAAAACCTCAGGGGAGACCCAGTACTTC.

This chain joins TRBV5-6 and TRBJ2-3; TRBD1 or TRBD2 may be the D gene (5 bases each). CDR3 length equals 14 residues. V was pared by 0 bases and J by 2 bases, with 7 bases between. Germline assignment: CDR1 SGHDT and CDR2 YYEEEE. The CDR3 DNA follows: TGTGCCAGCAGCTTGGCGGGGCCCACAGATACGCAGTATTTT. Amino acids: CASSLAGPTDTQYF.

The V gene is TRBV5-1, the J gene TRBJ1-2; TRBD1 agrees at 8 bases. V shed 8 bases and J 3 bases; nucleotides not matched to a gene: 12. The CDR3 has 15 amino acids. The V gene's germline CDR1 is SGHRS and CDR2 YFSETQ. The CDR3 loop reads CASSRGDRSYYGYTF. CDR3 in DNA: TGCGCCAGTTCACGGGGGGACAGGAGTTACTATGGCTACACCTTC.

The rearrangement uses TRBV7-3 and TRBJ2-3; maybe TRBD1 (6 bases). The ends were cut back, 5 bases at V and 2 bases at J, with 14 bases in the middle. Germline-derived CDR1 and CDR2 are SGHTA and FQGTGA. This CDR3 is 15 amino acids long. The CDR3 DNA reads as TGTGCCAGCAGCCGTACAGGGATAGCCACAGATACGCAGTATTTT. This encodes CASSRTGIATDTQYF.

DNA for the CDR3: TGTGCCAGCAGTACGGGACAGACAAACGAGCAGTACTTC. This translates into CASSTGQTNEQYF. The V call is TRBV27, the J call TRBJ2-7; 7 nucleotides agree with TRBD1. CDR3 length: 13 residues. Trimming removed 5 bases from V and 5 bases from J; junction bases left unmatched: 6. Germline CDR1 is MNHEY and CDR2 is SMNVEV (reference sequence).

The chain links TRBV2 to TRBJ2-2, with 7 nucleotides matching TRBD2. The CDR3 consists of 14 residues. CDR1 and CDR2 from the germline V gene are SNHLY and FYNNEI. V shed 3 bases and J 5 bases; nucleotides not matched to a gene: 3. The DNA of the CDR3 is TGTGCCAGCAGTGATTGGGAGGGGACCGGGGAGCTGTTTTTT. Translating it yields CASSDWEGTGELFF.

This clone was counted a few times. Different DNA sequences within this sample yield the same CDR3. V and J are TRBV2 and TRBJ1-5; 9 nucleotides align to TRBD1. The CDR3 sequence is 14 residues long. Unmatched junction bases numbered 2, after V lost 4 bases and J lost 4 bases. Germline V lookup: CDR1 SNHLY, CDR2 FYNNEI. The CDR3 loop is CASSGQGGNQPQHF. For the CDR3, the DNA is TGTGCCAGCAGTGGACAGGGGGGGAATCAGCCCCAGCATTTT.

The V gene is TRBV27, the J gene TRBJ2-2; 9 bases map to TRBD1. Germline V lookup: CDR1 MNHEY, CDR2 SMNVEV (reference sequence). The CDR3 spans 15 residues. Trimming removed 4 bases from V and 1 base from J; junction bases left unmatched: 1. The CDR3 spells CASSWGQGNTGELFF. The CDR3 DNA reads as TGTGCCAGCAGTTGGGGACAGGGGAACACCGGGGAGCTGTTTTTT.